Listed here are 17 T cell receptor beta chains from one sample, sequenced in a study of cytomegalovirus exposure and HLA in healthy donors (dated by TCRdb to the late 2010s). Libraries came from the immunoSEQ multiplex PCR assay. The multiplex PCR relied on a mix of 60 forward primers for TCR Vbeta segments and 13 reverse primers for TCR Jbeta segments. Entries here come from immuneACCESS through TCRdb and include only in-frame sequences with V and J called. Some clones fail to appear in such tables; in the studies checked, an unresolved V gene covers under half of the shortfall, and the cause of the remainder is unknown. The sample includes fewer than 150,000 clones, with about four fifths observed a single time. Roughly 4.5% of the sample is held by the ten biggest clonotypes. The sample taken for sequencing was PBMCs. All receptors come from a man aged 40-49 years in good health and CMV-seropositive.

The V and J genes are TRBV10-3 and TRBJ1-2; D is unclear. Germline V lookup: CDR1 ENHRY, CDR2 SYGVKD. The CDR3 runs to 12 residues. With 11 bases removed from V and 8 bases from J, the gap between germline ends came to 18 bases. CDR3 DNA sequence: TGTGCCTTAGGGAGGGTCCGCGGAGGCTACACCTTC. This codes for CALGRVRGGYTF.

The genes are TRBV18 and TRBJ1-2; D might be TRBD1 (6 bases). CDR1 and CDR2 (germline): KGHSH, LQKENI. V dropped 2 bases and J dropped 4 bases, with 14 bases sitting between them. This CDR3 is built from 15 residues. The CDR3 protein is CASSPETGRVYGYTF. The CDR3 region has the DNA TGTGCCAGCTCACCAGAAACAGGGCGTGTCTATGGCTACACCTTC.

This chain uses TRBV10-1 with TRBJ2-7, with 9 bases identical to TRBD2. The germline gives CDR1 WNHNN, CDR2 SYGVQD (reference sequence). This CDR3 region has 14 residues. V dropped 11 bases and J dropped 7; count of bases not matched to a gene: 15. CDR3 DNA: TGCGCCGGGCTAGCGGGACGAATCGGAGAGGAGCAGTACTTC. Translation gives CAGLAGRIGEEQYF.

This clone was picked up one time. This rearrangement joins TRBV11-2 to TRBJ1-4, with no clear D. Germline CDR1 is SGHAT and CDR2 is FQNNGV. The CDR3 has 15 residues. The ends were cut back, 5 bases at V and 0 bases at J, with 10 bases in the middle. The DNA for the CDR3 is TGTGCCAGCAGCCTGGGCCAATCAACTAATGAAAAACTGTTTTTT. Protein: CASSLGQSTNEKLFF.

The chain recombines TRBV15 with TRBJ1-1; 7 bases agree with TRBD1. Per the germline V gene, CDR1 is LNHNV and CDR2 is YYDKDF (reference sequence). The CDR3 length is 13 residues. With V trimmed by 5 bases and J by 3 bases, 3 bases remained unmatched. CDR3 bases: TGTGCCACCAGCGACAGGGTGGACACTGAAGCTTTCTTT. The encoded protein is CATSDRVDTEAFF.

CDR3 DNA: TGTGCCAGCAGCGACCGGACAGGGGGCGCTGGGGCCAACGTCCTGACTTTC. It codes for CASSDRTGGAGANVLTF. The V gene is TRBV5-4, the J gene TRBJ2-6; 11 nucleotides align to TRBD1. The J segment lost 2 bases and the V segment lost 4 bases, leaving 5 bases of the junction unmatched. This CDR3 is built from 17 residues. The germline V gene encodes CDR1 SGHNT and CDR2 YYREEE (reference sequence).

The V and J genes are TRBV30 and TRBJ1-4; D is unresolved. The CDR3 consists of 10 residues. V lost 6 bases, J lost 8 bases, and 7 bases lay in between. Germline V lookup: CDR1 GTSNPN, CDR2 SVGIG (reference sequence). The CDR3: CACQTEKLFF. For the CDR3, the DNA is TGTGCCTGCCAGACAGAAAAACTGTTTTTT.

This chain joins TRBV10-3 and TRBJ1-3; 9 positions match TRBD1. The trim removed 6 bases at V and 4 bases at J, leaving 10 bases unmatched. Germline lookup yields CDR1 ENHRY and CDR2 SYGVKD. CDR3 size: 16 residues. The CDR3: CAISAWDRAVGNTIYF. The CDR3 nucleotides are TGTGCCATCAGCGCGTGGGACAGGGCGGTAGGAAACACCATATATTTT.

This clone has just one count. The chain uses TRBV15 and TRBJ2-7; TRBD1 might be the D (6 bases). V lost 0 bases and J lost 3, with 12 bases in between. This CDR3 region has 15 residues. Germline V gene lookup returns CDR1 LNHNV and CDR2 YYDKDF (reference sequence). The CDR3 region is CATSREGASGYEQYF. DNA of the CDR3: TGTGCCACCAGCAGAGAGGGGGCGAGTGGCTACGAGCAGTACTTC.

This clone has a handful of counts. This chain joins TRBV4-3 and TRBJ1-2; no clear D. In germline, CDR1 is LGHNA, CDR2 YSLEER. CDR3 size: 13 residues. The V gene lost 0 bases and the J gene lost 1 base, with 3 bases spanning the gap. In DNA, the CDR3 is TGCGCCAGCAGCCAAGAGCGTAACTATGGCTACACCTTC. It yields the protein CASSQERNYGYTF.

The V and J genes are TRBV5-1 and TRBJ1-3; a weak D match, TRBD1 (6 bases). Trimming took off 4 bases at V and 7 bases at J, with 12 bases between the two ends. This CDR3 has 13 residues. Germline V gene data show CDR1 as SGHRS and CDR2 as YFSETQ. DNA of the CDR3: TGCGCCAGCAGCCCTGGACAGTACAACACCATATATTTT. This gives the protein CASSPGQYNTIYF.

The rearrangement uses TRBV9 and TRBJ2-5, with D maybe TRBD1 (5 bases). The CDR3 is 13 amino acids. With 0 bases removed from V and 7 bases from J, the gap between germline ends came to 10 bases. Germline V gene sequence: CDR1 SGDLS, CDR2 YYNGEE. The CDR3 region is CASSVGQGATQYF. The CDR3 DNA sequence: TGTGCCAGCAGCGTAGGGCAGGGTGCGACCCAGTACTTC.

This chain uses TRBV5-1 with TRBJ1-4; D possibly corresponds to TRBD1 (6 bases). The germline V and J ends were trimmed by 1 base and 4 bases, with 11 bases remaining between them. Germline loops: CDR1 SGHRS, CDR2 YFSETQ. CDR3 size: 15 residues. CDR3 protein: CASSLLGQFNEKLFF. The CDR3 bases are TGCGCCAGCAGCTTGTTAGGACAGTTTAATGAAAAACTGTTTTTT.

V usage is TRBV7-2 and J usage is TRBJ1-6; TRBD1 agrees at 10 bases. The J segment lost 7 bases and the V segment lost 5 bases, leaving 5 bases of the junction unmatched. This CDR3 comprises 15 residues. The V gene's germline CDR1 is SGHTA and CDR2 FQGNSA. The CDR3 sequence is CASSPRTGGNSPLHF. The DNA for the CDR3 is TGTGCCAGCAGCCCCCGGACAGGGGGAAATTCACCCCTCCACTTT.

V and J are TRBV20-1 and TRBJ2-1; possible D gene TRBD2, 7 bases. The CDR3 has 11 residues. V lost 5 bases and J lost 12, with 14 bases in between. Germline assignment: CDR1 DFQATT and CDR2 SNEGSKA (reference sequence). In nucleotides, the CDR3 is TGCAGTGCTGCGCGGGGGCTAGGGCAGTTCTTC. Residues: CSAARGLGQFF.

The chain uses TRBV9 and TRBJ1-2, with D hard to call. The CDR3 has 13 residues. Germline V gene sequence: CDR1 SGDLS, CDR2 YYNGEE. Between the trimmed V and J ends, which lost 3 bases and 4 bases, there was a span of 10 bases. The CDR3: CASSAPGVYGYTF. The DNA for the CDR3 is TGTGCCAGCAGCGCACCCGGGGTCTATGGCTACACCTTC.

The chain is built from TRBV6-6 and TRBJ2-1; tentatively, D is TRBD2 (6 bases). Per germline, CDR1 MNHNY and CDR2 SVGAGI (reference sequence). The CDR3 loop spans 13 amino acids. Between the trimmed V and J ends, which lost 3 bases and 7 bases, there was a span of 10 bases. The CDR3 region has the DNA TGTGCCAGCAGTTATGGGGGGTGGAATGAGCAGTTCTTC. Its protein is CASSYGGWNEQFF.